Shown below are 5 T cell receptor beta chains from a single sample sequenced in a study of OX40 agonist ivuxolimab in advanced cancers. The table came from immunoSEQ multiplex PCR; TCRdb's copy has only in-frame clones and leaves some out. The table includes roughly 62,000 clones, around 90% detected once. Sequenced material: CD4+ or CD8+ T cells sorted from blood, taken in a trial of the OX40 agonist ivuxolimab. The receptors were gathered from an adult with an advanced solid tumor such as melanoma, head and neck, liver or kidney cancer.

The CDR3 sequence: CASSLGFGTEAFF. CDR3 bases: TGTGCCAGCAGCTTAGGGTTCGGCACTGAAGCTTTCTTT. The chain is built from TRBV5-8 and TRBJ1-1; D remains ambiguous. Germline V gives CDR1 SGHTS, CDR2 YDEGEE. Trimming shortened V by 2 bases and J by 4 bases, and 9 bases separated the two germline ends. This CDR3 spans 13 amino acids.

The rearrangement links TRBV11-2 to TRBJ2-7; TRBD1 might be the D (7 bases). Looked up from germline, CDR1 is SGHAT and CDR2 is FQNNGV. The CDR3 sequence is 14 residues long. The germline V and J ends were trimmed by 5 bases and 2 bases, with 13 bases remaining between them. CDR3 residues: CASSPGGQPYEQYF. CDR3 coding DNA: TGTGCCAGCAGCCCCGGGGGACAGCCCTACGAGCAGTACTTC.

The chain couples TRBV11-1 to TRBJ1-5; D possibly corresponds to TRBD1 (5 bases). This CDR3 region has 13 residues. In germline, CDR1 is SGHAT, CDR2 FQDESV (reference sequence). V lost 5 bases to trimming and J lost 6 bases, with 11 bases between them. The CDR3 region has the DNA TGTGCCAGCAGCAAAACGGGGGGTCAGCCCCAGCATTTT. Amino acids: CASSKTGGQPQHF.

The chain carries TRBV4-3 and TRBJ2-1, with 8 positions matching TRBD2. Germline V gene lookup returns CDR1 LGHNA and CDR2 YSLEER. Trimming took 1 base from V and 2 from J; bases not matched to a gene: 7. The CDR3 spans 17 residues. CDR3 region: CASSQGTGLAAYNEQFF. The CDR3 nucleotides read TGCGCCAGCAGCCAAGGTACCGGACTAGCCGCCTACAATGAGCAGTTCTTC.

This rearrangement joins TRBV25-1 to TRBJ2-2; 9 nucleotides agree with TRBD1. In germline, CDR1 is MGHDK, CDR2 SYGVNS. CDR3 length equals 15 residues. Losses at the gene ends were 4 bases for V and 3 bases for J; bases not matched to a gene: 3. The CDR3 sequence is CASSGGQGDTGELFF. In nucleotides, the CDR3 is TGTGCCAGCAGTGGGGGACAGGGAGACACCGGGGAGCTGTTTTTT.